A selection of T cell receptor beta chains follows, all from one sample in a study of spatial heterogeneity in lung cancer. One entry per CDR3 protein, called by TCRdb with MiXCR from the 5' RACE reads. The sample shows 13,000 or so distinct CDR3 sequences, about 3.8% of them seen only once. The sample here was PBMCs, taken at surgery. These TCRs come from a male donor with early-stage non-small cell lung cancer. CDR3s include the opening cysteine and the closing phenylalanine or tryptophan. The order of the fields is clone size, V gene, D gene, J gene, CDR3 DNA, CDR3 protein. D genes are given only for firm matches. Clone size is given for some rows only: seen once, a few or many times, or a class if the clone is expanded.

many	TRBV7-3	NA	TRBJ2-5	TGTGCCAGCAGCTCGGGACCCACCTCGACCCAAGAGACCCAGTACTTC	CASSSGPTSTQETQYF
many	TRBV11-2	NA	TRBJ2-2	TGTGCCAGCAGCCCGGACCACAACGCCGGGGAGCTGTTTTTT	CASSPDHNAGELFF
many	TRBV19	TRBD1	TRBJ2-2	TGTGCCAGTAGCAGGACAGGGCCACGGGTCGGCACCGGGGAGCTGTTTTTT	CASSRTGPRVGTGELFF
many	TRBV7-9	TRBD2	TRBJ2-1	TGTGCCAGCAGCTTATTTGCGGGTACTAGCGTCTCCTACAATGAGCAGTTCTTC	CASSLFAGTSVSYNEQFF
many	TRBV7-9	TRBD2	TRBJ2-3	TGTGCCAGCAGCTTGGGCCTAGCGGGCACAGATACGCAGTATTTT	CASSLGLAGTDTQYF
NA	TRBV5-1	TRBD2	TRBJ2-3	TGCGCCAGCAGCTTGGCGTCCGGACTAGCAGTACCAGATACGCAGTATTTT	CASSLASGLAVPDTQYF
many	TRBV7-9	TRBD1	TRBJ2-7	TGTGCCAGCAGCTTGGGACAGGGGGGGCCCCAGCAGTACTTC	CASSLGQGGPQQYF
NA	TRBV7-9	NA	TRBJ2-2	TGTGCCAGCAGCTTCTGGGGAAACACCGGGGAGCTGTTTTTT	CASSFWGNTGELFF
medium-sized	TRBV29-1	NA	TRBJ2-1	TGCAGCGTTGAAGCCTCTCGGGGGAATGAGCAGTTCTTC	CSVEASRGNEQFF
many	TRBV29-1	NA	TRBJ2-5	TGCAGCGTTGAAGGACAACAAGAGACCCAGTACTTC	CSVEGQQETQYF
NA	TRBV6-5	NA	TRBJ1-6	TGTGCCAGCAGTAGAAGTGGGAATCCGGATTCACCCCTCCACTTT	CASSRSGNPDSPLHF
many	TRBV24-1	NA	TRBJ2-3	TGTGCCACCGGGGGTGGAGCGGGCAACACAGATACGCAGTATTTT	CATGGGAGNTDTQYF
few	TRBV10-2	TRBD2	TRBJ2-7	TGCGCCACGCGGGAGGGGCCGTGGGAGCAGTACTTC	CATREGPWEQYF